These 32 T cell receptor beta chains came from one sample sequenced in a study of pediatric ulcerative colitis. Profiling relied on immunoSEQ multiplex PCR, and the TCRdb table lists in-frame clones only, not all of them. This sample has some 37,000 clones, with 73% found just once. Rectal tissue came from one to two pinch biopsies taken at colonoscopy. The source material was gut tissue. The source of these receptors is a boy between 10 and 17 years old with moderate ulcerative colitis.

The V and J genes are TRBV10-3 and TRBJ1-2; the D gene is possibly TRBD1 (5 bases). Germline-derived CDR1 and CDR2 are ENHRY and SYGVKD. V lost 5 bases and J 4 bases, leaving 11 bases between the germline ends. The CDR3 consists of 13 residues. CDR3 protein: CAISSGVGYGYTF. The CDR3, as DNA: TGTGCCATCAGTTCGGGGGTTGGCTATGGCTACACCTTC.

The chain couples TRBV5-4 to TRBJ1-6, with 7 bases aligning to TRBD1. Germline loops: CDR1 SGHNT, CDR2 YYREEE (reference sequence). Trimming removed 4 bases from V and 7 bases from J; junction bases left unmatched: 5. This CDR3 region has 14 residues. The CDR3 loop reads CASSPGQQNSPLHF. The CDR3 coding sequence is TGTGCCAGCAGCCCGGGACAGCAAAATTCACCCCTCCACTTT.

DNA for the CDR3: TGTGCCAGCAGTAGGACAGGGGAGGACGAGCAGTACTTC. Protein sequence: CASSRTGEDEQYF. The chain carries TRBV2 and TRBJ2-7; TRBD1 matches 9 bases. There are 13 residues in the CDR3. In germline, CDR1 is SNHLY, CDR2 FYNNEI. Losses at the gene ends were 5 bases for V and 5 bases for J; bases not matched to a gene: 4.

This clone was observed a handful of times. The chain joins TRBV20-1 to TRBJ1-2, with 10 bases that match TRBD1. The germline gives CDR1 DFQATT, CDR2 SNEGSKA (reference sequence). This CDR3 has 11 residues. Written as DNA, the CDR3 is TGCAGCTGGGACAGGGGCCATGGCTACACCTTC. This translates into CSWDRGHGYTF.

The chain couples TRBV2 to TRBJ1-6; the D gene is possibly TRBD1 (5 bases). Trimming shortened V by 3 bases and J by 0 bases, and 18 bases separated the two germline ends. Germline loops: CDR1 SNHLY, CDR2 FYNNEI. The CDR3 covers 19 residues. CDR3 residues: CASSEGGARGSSYNSPLHF. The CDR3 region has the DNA TGTGCCAGCAGTGAGGGGGGTGCCCGGGGTAGCTCCTATAATTCACCCCTCCACTTT.

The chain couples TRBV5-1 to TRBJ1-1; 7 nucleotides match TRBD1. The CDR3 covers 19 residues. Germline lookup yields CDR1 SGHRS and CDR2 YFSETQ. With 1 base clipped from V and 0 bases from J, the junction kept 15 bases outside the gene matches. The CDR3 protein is CASSLYPKQTGPMNTEAFF. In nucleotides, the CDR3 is TGCGCCAGCAGCTTGTACCCGAAACAGACAGGGCCTATGAACACTGAAGCTTTCTTT.

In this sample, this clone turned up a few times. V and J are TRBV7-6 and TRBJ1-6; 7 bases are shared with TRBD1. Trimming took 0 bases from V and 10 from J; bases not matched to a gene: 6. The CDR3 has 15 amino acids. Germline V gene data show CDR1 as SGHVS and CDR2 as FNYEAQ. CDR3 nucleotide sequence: TGTGCCAGCAGCTTAGCGGAGGGGGCAGGGTCACCCCTCCACTTT. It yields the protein CASSLAEGAGSPLHF.

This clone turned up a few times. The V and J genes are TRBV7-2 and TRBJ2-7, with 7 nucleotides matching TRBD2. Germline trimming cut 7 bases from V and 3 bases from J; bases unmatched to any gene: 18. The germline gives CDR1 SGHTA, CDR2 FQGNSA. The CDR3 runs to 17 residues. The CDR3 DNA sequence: TGTGCCAGCACCCCGTGGGGGGGGGATTCCTACAACTACGAGCAGTACTTC. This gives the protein CASTPWGGDSYNYEQYF.

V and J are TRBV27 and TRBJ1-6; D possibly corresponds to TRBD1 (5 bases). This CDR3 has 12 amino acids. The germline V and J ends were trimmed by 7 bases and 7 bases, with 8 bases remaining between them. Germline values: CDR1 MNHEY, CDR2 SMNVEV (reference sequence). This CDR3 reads CASNEGNSPLHF. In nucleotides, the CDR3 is TGTGCCAGCAACGAGGGGAATTCACCCCTCCACTTT.

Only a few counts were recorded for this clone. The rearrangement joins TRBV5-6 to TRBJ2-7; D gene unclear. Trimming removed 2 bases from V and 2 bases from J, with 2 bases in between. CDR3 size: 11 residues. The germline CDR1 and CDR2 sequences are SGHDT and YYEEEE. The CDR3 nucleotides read TGTGCCAGCAGCTTCCCCTACGAGCAGTACTTC. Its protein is CASSFPYEQYF.

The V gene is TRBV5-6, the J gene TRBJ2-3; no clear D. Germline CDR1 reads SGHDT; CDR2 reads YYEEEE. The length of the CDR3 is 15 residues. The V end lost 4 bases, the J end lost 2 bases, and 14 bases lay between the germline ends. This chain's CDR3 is CASSPGRLNTDTQYF. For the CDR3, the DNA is TGTGCCAGCAGCCCAGGACGGCTTAACACAGATACGCAGTATTTT.

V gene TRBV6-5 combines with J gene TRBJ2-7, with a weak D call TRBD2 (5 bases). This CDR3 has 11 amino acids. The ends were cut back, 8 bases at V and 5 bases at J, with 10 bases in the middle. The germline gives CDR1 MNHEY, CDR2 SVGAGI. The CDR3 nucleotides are TGTGCCAGCTCGGGGTACCACGAGCAGTACTTC. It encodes CASSGYHEQYF.

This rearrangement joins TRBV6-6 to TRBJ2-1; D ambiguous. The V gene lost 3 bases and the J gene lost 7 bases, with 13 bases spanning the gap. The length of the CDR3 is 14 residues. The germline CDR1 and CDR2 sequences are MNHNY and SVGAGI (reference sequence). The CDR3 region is CASSYGLYGNEQFF. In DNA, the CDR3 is TGTGCCAGCAGTTATGGTCTGTATGGGAATGAGCAGTTCTTC.

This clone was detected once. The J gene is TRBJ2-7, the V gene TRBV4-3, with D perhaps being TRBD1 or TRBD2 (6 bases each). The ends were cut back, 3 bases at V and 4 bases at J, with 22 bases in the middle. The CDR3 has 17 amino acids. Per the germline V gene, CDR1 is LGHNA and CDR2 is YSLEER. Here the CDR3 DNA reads TGCGCCAGCAGCCACGCCTTGGGGGGCACACCGAAATACGAGCAGTACTTC. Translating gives CASSHALGGTPKYEQYF.

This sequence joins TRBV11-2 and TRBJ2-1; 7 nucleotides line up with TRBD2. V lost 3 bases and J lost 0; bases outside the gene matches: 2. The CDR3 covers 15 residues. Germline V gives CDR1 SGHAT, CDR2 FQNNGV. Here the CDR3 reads CASSFPGGSYNEQFF. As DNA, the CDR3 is TGTGCCAGCAGCTTTCCGGGAGGCTCCTACAATGAGCAGTTCTTC.

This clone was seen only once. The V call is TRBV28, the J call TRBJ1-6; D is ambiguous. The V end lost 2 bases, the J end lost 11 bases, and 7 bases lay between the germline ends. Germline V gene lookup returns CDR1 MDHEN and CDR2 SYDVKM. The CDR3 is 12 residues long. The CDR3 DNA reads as TGTGCCAGCAGTTTAGGAACTACACCCCTCCACTTT. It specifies CASSLGTTPLHF. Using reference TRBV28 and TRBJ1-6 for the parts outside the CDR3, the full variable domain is DVKVTQSSRYLVKRTGEKVFLECVQDMDHENMFWYRQDPGLGLRLIYFSYDVKMKEKGDIPEGYSVSREKKERFSLILESASTNQTSMYLCASSLGTTPLHFGNGTRLTVT.

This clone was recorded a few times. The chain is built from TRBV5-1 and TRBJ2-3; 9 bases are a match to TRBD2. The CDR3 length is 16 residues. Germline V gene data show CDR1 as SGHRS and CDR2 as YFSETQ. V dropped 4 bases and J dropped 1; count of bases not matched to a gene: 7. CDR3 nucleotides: TGCGCCAGCAGCAGGAGGCGGGAGGGCCGCACAGATACGCAGTATTTT. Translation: CASSRRREGRTDTQYF. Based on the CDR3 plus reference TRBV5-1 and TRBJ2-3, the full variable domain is KAGVTQTPRYLIKTRGQQVTLSCSPISGHRSVSWYQQTPGQGLQFLFEYFSETQRNKGNFPGRFSGRQFSNSRSEMNVSTLELGDSALYLCASSRRREGRTDTQYFGPGTRLTVL.

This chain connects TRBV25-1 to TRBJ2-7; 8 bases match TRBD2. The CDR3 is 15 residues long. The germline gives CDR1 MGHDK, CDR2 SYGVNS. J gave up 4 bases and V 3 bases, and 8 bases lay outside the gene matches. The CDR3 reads CASSDPLAGQYEQYF. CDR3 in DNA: TGTGCCAGCAGTGATCCCCTAGCGGGCCAGTACGAGCAGTACTTC.

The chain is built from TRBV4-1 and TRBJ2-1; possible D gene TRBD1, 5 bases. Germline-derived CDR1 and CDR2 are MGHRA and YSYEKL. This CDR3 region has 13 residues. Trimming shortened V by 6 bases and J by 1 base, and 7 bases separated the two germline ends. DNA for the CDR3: TGCGCCAGCAGTCCAGGGTCCTACAATGAGCAGTTCTTC. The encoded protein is CASSPGSYNEQFF.

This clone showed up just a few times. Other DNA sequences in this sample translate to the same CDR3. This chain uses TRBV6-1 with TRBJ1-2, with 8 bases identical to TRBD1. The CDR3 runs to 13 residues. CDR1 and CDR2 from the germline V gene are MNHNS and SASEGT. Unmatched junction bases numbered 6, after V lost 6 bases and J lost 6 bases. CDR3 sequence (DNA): TGTGCCAGCAGACTGACAGGGGAAGATGGCTACACCTTC. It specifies CASRLTGEDGYTF.

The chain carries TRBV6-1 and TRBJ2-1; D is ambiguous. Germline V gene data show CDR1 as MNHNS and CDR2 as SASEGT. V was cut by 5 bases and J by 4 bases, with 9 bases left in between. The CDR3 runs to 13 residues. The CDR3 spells CASSFDGYNEQFF. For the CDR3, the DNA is TGTGCCAGCAGTTTCGACGGGTACAATGAGCAGTTCTTC.

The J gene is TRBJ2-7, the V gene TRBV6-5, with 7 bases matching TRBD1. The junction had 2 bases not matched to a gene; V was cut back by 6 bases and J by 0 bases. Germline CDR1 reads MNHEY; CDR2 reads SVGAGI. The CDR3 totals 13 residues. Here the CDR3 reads CASRRGRSYEQYF. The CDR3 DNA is TGTGCCAGCAGAAGGGGGCGCTCCTACGAGCAGTACTTC.

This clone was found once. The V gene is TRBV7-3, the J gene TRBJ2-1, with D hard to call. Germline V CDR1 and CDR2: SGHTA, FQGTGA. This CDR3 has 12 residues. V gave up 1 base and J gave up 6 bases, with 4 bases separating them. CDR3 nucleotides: TGTGCCAGCAGCTTAAGGTTCAATGAGCAGTTCTTC. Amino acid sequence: CASSLRFNEQFF.

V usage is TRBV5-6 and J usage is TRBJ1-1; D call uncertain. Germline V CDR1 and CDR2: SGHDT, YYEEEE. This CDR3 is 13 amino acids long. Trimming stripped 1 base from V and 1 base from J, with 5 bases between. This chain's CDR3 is CASSLSANTEAFF. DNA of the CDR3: TGTGCCAGCAGCTTGTCAGCGAACACTGAAGCTTTCTTT.

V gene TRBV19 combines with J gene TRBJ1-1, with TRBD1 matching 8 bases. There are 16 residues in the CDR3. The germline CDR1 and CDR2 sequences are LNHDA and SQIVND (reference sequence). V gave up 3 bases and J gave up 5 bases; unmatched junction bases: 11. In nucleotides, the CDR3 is TGTGCCAGTAGTATTGGTCCAGGGGGCAAGGGTACTGAAGCTTTCTTT. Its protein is CASSIGPGGKGTEAFF.

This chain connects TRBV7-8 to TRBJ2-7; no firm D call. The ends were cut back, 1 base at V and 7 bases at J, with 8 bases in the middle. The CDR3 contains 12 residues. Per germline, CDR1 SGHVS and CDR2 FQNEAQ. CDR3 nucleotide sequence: TGTGCCAGCAGCTTAGGGGTGGTGGAGCAGTACTTC. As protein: CASSLGVVEQYF.

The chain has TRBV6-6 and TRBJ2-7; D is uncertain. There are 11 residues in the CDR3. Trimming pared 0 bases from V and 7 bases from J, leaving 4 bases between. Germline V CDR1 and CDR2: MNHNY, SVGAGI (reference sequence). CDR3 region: CASSYSREQYF. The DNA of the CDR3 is TGTGCCAGCAGTTACTCGAGGGAGCAGTACTTC.

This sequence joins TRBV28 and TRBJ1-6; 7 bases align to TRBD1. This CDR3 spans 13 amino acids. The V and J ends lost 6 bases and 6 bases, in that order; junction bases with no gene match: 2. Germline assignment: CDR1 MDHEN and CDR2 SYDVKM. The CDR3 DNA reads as TGTGCCAGCAGGGACAGGACTAATTCACCCCTCCACTTT. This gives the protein CASRDRTNSPLHF.

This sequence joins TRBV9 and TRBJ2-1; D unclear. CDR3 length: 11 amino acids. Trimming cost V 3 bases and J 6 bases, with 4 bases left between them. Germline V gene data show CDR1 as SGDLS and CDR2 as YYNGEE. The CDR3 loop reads CASSESNEQFF. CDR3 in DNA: TGTGCCAGCAGCGAGAGCAATGAGCAGTTCTTC.

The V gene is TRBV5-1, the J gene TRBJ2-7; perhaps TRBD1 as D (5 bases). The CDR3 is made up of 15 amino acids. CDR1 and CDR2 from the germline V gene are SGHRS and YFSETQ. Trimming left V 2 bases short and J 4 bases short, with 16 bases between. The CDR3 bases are TGCGCCAGCAGCTTATTGTCTGGGGCCCCGTACGAGCAGTACTTC. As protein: CASSLLSGAPYEQYF.

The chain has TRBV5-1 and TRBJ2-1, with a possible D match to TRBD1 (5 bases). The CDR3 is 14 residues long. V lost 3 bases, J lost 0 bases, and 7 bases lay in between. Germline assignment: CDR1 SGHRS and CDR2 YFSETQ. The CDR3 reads CASSSGNSYNEQFF. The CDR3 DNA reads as TGCGCCAGCAGCTCAGGGAACTCCTACAATGAGCAGTTCTTC.

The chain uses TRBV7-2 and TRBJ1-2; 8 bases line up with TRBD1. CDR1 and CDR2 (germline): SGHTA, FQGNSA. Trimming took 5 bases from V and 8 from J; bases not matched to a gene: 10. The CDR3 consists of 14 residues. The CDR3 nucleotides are TGTGCCAGCAGCCGGACAGGGCCACCAAGAGGCTACACCTTC. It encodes CASSRTGPPRGYTF.